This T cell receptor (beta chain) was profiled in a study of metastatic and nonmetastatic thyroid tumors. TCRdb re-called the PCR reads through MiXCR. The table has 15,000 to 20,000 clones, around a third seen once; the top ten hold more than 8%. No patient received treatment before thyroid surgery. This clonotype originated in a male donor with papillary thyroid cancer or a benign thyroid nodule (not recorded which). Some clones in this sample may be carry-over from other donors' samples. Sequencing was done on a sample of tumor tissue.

Here the CDR3 DNA reads TGTGCCAGCAGCTGGGACGGGGGAGCCTACGAGCAGTACTTC. Protein: CASSWDGGAYEQYF. The rearrangement joins TRBV7-2 to TRBJ2-7; D perhaps matches TRBD2 (6 bases). V lost 4 bases to trimming and J lost 2 bases, with 12 bases between them. Germline-derived CDR1 and CDR2 are SGHTA and FQGNSA. The CDR3 runs to 14 residues.